At least ten counts were recorded for the clone carrying this T cell receptor beta chain. What it binds is unknown. The investigators amplified TCR beta CDR3 regions from RNA transcripts. In the first-round RT-PCR of the TCR CDR3, the HTBI primer set was used. Via MiXCR, TCRdb re-called the multiplex PCR reads, giving one row per CDR3 protein. This repertoire shows hundreds of thousands of distinct CDR3 sequences, roughly 15% found once; its top ten account for around 3.3%. Diagnoses used clinical symptoms, serum thyroxine and TRAb, thyroid ultrasound and orbital computed tomography. PBMCs were obtained from 9 to 10 ml fresh peripheral blood. The data belong to a study of T cells in Graves' hyperthyroidism and ophthalmopathy. Study-level findings and limits: The majority of expanded thyroid clonotypes above 0.001 also appeared in blood. Ophthalmopathy was separated from stable hyperthyroidism by a 13 V-J model.

Trimming removed 5 bases at V and 0 bases at J, with 11 bases between. The CDR3 runs 14 residues. Germline CDR1 and CDR2: DFQATT and SNEGSKA (reference sequence). The source of this sequence is a woman in her thirties or forties with Graves' ophthalmopathy. The material sequenced was blood. V is TRBV20-1 and J is TRBJ1-5; D uncertain. The CDR3 here is CSAGRDNSNQPQHF. In nucleotides, the CDR3 is TGCAGTGCTGGTAGGGATAATAGCAATCAGCCCCAGCATTTT.